One and the same sample provided the 12 T cell receptor beta chains below, sequenced in a study of shared clonotypes between healthy human individuals. Only in-frame clones appear in the TCRdb table, and some are missing; sequencing was by immunoSEQ multiplex PCR. The sample carries 640,000 or so clones, less than 80% recorded once. The sample comprised memory CD4+ T cells sorted from blood. Subset in this sample: CD45RA-negative fraction. These receptor sequences come from a woman aged 25 to 39 in good health.

The chain has TRBV6-1 and TRBJ2-6; no clear D. Trimming cost V 5 bases and J 0 bases, with 2 bases left between them. CDR1 is MNHNS and CDR2 is SASEGT in the germline V gene. The CDR3 has 13 amino acids. CDR3 sequence reads: CASSYSGANVLTF. The CDR3 DNA sequence: TGTGCCAGCAGTTACTCTGGGGCCAACGTCCTGACTTTC.

The DNA of the CDR3 is TGTGCCAGCAGCCCACTCCCTGGACAGGGAAACTATGGCTACACCTTC. This encodes CASSPLPGQGNYGYTF. The chain links TRBV14 to TRBJ1-2; TRBD1 aligns across 8 bases. V dropped 4 bases and J dropped 2; count of bases not matched to a gene: 9. This CDR3 contains 16 residues. From germline, CDR1 is SGHDN and CDR2 FVKESK.

This sequence joins TRBV19 and TRBJ2-1; 9 bases are shared with TRBD2. Germline V lookup: CDR1 LNHDA, CDR2 SQIVND (reference sequence). With V trimmed by 7 bases and J by 8 bases, 9 bases remained unmatched. CDR3 length: 14 amino acids. CDR3 nucleotide sequence: TGTGCCAGTATGAGGCGGGAGGGATCGGATGAGCAGTTCTTC. Translation gives CASMRREGSDEQFF.

V usage is TRBV18 and J usage is TRBJ1-1, with 11 bases lining up with TRBD1. In germline, CDR1 is KGHSH, CDR2 LQKENI. The CDR3 sequence is 17 residues long. V lost 6 bases to trimming and J lost 5 bases; unmatched junction nucleotides: 14. CDR3 in DNA: TGTGCCAGCTCCCGACTGGGGTACGGGACAGGGGGAACTGAAGCTTTCTTT. This sequence encodes CASSRLGYGTGGTEAFF.

This sequence joins TRBV2 and TRBJ1-2; 7 nucleotides agree with TRBD1. The CDR3 is 14 amino acids. V was clipped by 6 bases and J by 0 bases; unmatched bases: 4. The germline V gene encodes CDR1 SNHLY and CDR2 FYNNEI. The CDR3 sequence: CASRDRLANYGYTF. CDR3 sequence (DNA): TGTGCCAGCAGGGACAGGTTAGCTAACTATGGCTACACCTTC.

V is TRBV5-1 and J is TRBJ2-3, with D unresolved. The CDR3 has 16 residues. V was clipped by 3 bases and J by 0 bases, with 14 bases between them. CDR1 is SGHRS, CDR2 YFSETQ, per germline. This CDR3 reads CASSSGSARSTDTQYF. CDR3 nucleotides: TGCGCCAGCAGCTCAGGATCGGCGAGGAGCACAGATACGCAGTATTTT.

This clone occurred many times. V and J are TRBV19 and TRBJ1-5, with D hard to call. Deletions cut 5 bases from V and 3 bases from J, with 8 bases between. CDR3 length equals 13 residues. Germline values: CDR1 LNHDA, CDR2 SQIVND (reference sequence). The CDR3, as DNA: TGTGCCAGTAGTGTCCGAACCAATCAGCCCCAGCATTTT. Its protein product is CASSVRTNQPQHF.

The chain couples TRBV7-9 to TRBJ2-7; D is perhaps TRBD2 (5 bases). V was cut by 7 bases and J by 3 bases, with 19 bases left in between. Germline CDR1 SEHNR, CDR2 FQNEAQ (reference sequence). CDR3 length equals 15 residues. The CDR3 nucleotides read TGTGCCAGCACCCCTGGACGAGGGCGGAACTACGAGCAGTACTTC. Translation: CASTPGRGRNYEQYF.

In DNA form, the CDR3 reads TGTGCCAGCAGTCCGCGACAAGGGGAGCAGTACTTC. It encodes CASSPRQGEQYF. The chain employs TRBV6-6 and TRBJ2-7; D is undetermined. CDR1 and CDR2 (germline): MNHNY, SVGAGI (reference sequence). There are 12 residues in the CDR3. V was shortened by 5 bases and J by 7 bases, with 12 bases between the two germline ends.

This rearrangement joins TRBV7-9 to TRBJ1-3; the D gene is possibly TRBD1 (5 bases). V was shortened by 5 bases and J by 0 bases, with 11 bases between the two germline ends. The CDR3 has 15 amino acids. Germline values: CDR1 SEHNR, CDR2 FQNEAQ (reference sequence). CDR3 loop: CASSRQHSSGNTIYF. In nucleotides, the CDR3 is TGTGCCAGCAGCCGACAGCACTCCTCTGGAAACACCATATATTTT.

The chain joins TRBV27 to TRBJ1-5, with 11 bases fitting TRBD1. The V gene end was trimmed by 0 bases and the J gene end by 6 bases; junction bases not matched to a gene: 4. Germline CDR1 is MNHEY and CDR2 is SMNVEV (reference sequence). The CDR3 has 16 amino acids. CDR3 residues: CASSLSGTGGGQPQHF. CDR3 DNA: TGTGCCAGCAGTTTATCGGGGACAGGGGGAGGTCAGCCCCAGCATTTT.

The chain carries TRBV5-1 and TRBJ2-5; possible D gene TRBD1, 6 bases. This CDR3 spans 13 amino acids. V was pared by 6 bases and J by 3 bases, with 12 bases between. CDR1 and CDR2 (germline): SGHRS, YFSETQ. As DNA, the CDR3 is TGCGCCAGCACACTCAACAGGGAAGAGACCCAGTACTTC. Translated: CASTLNREETQYF.